This TCR beta chain derives from a study of CD8 T cells in Susac syndrome. This CDR3 region has 15 residues. CDR1 and CDR2 (germline): SGHRS, YFSETQ. V was shortened by 1 base and J by 0 bases, with 9 bases between the two germline ends. It was with random hexamers that roughly 0.45 to 1 ug RNA was reverse transcribed. TCRdb independently ran MiXCR on the immunoSEQ multiplex PCR reads; one entry per CDR3 protein. The table records 110,000 or so distinct CDR3 sequences, around 94% of them present only once. CD8+ and CD4+ T cells taken from blood had their TCR beta sequenced. Healthy donors served as the controls. They were matched for age and sex.

The clonotype comes from a human donor in good health. What was sequenced was CD4+ T cells from PBMCs. The chain is built from TRBV5-1 and TRBJ2-3; D tentatively fits TRBD1 or TRBD2 (5 bases each). The CDR3: CASSLHGGSTDTQYF. DNA of the CDR3: TGCGCCAGCAGCTTGCATGGGGGAAGCACAGATACGCAGTATTTT.